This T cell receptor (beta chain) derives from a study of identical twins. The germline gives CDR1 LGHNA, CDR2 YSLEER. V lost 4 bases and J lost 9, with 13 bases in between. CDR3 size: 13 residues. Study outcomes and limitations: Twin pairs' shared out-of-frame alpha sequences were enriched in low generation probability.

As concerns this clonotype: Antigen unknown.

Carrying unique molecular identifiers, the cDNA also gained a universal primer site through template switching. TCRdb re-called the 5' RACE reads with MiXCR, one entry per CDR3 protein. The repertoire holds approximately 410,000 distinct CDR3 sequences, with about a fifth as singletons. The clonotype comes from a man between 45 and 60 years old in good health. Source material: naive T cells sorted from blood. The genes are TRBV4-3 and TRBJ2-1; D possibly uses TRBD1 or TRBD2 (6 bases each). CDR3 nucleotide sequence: TGCGCCAGCAGCCTCGTGCCGGGGGCTGAGCAGTTCTTC. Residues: CASSLVPGAEQFF.